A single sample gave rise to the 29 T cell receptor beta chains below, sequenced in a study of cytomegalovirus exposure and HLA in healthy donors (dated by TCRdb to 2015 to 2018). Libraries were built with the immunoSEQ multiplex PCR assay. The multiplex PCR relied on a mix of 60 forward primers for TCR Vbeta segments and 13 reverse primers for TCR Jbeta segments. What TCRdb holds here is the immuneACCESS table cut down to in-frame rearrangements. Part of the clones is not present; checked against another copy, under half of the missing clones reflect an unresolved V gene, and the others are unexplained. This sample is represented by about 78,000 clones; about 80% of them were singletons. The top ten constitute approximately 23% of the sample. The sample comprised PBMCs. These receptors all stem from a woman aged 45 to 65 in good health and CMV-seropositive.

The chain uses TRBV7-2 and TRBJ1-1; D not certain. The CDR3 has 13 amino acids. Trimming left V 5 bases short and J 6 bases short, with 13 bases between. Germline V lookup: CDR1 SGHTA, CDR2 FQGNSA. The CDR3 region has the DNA TGTGCCAGCAGCGCCTCTGGGAGGCCTGAAGCTTTCTTT. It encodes CASSASGRPEAFF.

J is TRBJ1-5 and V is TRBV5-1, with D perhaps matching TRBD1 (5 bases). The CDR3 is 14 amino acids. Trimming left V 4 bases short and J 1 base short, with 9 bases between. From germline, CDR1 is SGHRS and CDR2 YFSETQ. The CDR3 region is CASSPGQSNQPQHF. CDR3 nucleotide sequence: TGCGCCAGCAGCCCCGGACAAAGCAATCAGCCCCAGCATTTT. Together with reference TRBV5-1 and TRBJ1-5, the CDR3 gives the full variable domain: KAGVTQTPRYLIKTRGQQVTLSCSPISGHRSVSWYQQTPGQGLQFLFEYFSETQRNKGNFPGRFSGRQFSNSRSEMNVSTLELGDSALYLCASSPGQSNQPQHFGDGTRLSIL.

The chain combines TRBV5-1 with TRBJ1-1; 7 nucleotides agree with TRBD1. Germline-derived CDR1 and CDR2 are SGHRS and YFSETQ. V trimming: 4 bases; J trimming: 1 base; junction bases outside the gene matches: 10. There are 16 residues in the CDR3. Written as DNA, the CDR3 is TGCGCCAGCAGCCAAGGGGGCGAGTTTTGGAACACTGAAGCTTTCTTT. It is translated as CASSQGGEFWNTEAFF.

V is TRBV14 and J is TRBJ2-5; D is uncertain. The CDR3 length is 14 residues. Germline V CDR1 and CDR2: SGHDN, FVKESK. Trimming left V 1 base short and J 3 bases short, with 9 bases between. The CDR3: CASSQAGAKETQYF. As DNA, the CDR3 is TGTGCCAGCAGCCAAGCGGGTGCTAAAGAGACCCAGTACTTC. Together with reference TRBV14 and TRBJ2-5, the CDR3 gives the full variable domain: EAGVTQFPSHSVIEKGQTVTLRCDPISGHDNLYWYRRVMGKEIKFLLHFVKESKQDESGMPNNRFLAERTGGTYSTLKVQPAELEDSGVYFCASSQAGAKETQYFGPGTRLLVL.

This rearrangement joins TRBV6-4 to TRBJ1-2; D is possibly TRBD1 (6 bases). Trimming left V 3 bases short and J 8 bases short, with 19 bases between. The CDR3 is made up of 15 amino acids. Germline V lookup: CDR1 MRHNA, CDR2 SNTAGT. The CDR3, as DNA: TGTGCCAGCAGTGAAGTCGGAGCCTCAGGGGAAGGCTACACCTTC. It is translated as CASSEVGASGEGYTF.

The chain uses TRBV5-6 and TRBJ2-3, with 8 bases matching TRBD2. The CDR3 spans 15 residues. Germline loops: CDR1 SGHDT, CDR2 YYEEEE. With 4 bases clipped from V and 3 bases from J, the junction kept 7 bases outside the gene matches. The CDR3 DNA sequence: TGTGCCAGCAGCCTTCGGGGGGGTAGTACAGATACGCAGTATTTT. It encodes CASSLRGGSTDTQYF.

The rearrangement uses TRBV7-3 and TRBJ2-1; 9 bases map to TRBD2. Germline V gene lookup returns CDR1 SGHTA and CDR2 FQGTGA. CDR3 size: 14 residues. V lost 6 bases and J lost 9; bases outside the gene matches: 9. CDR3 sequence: CASSLASGISEQFF. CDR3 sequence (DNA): TGTGCCAGCAGTCTGGCTAGCGGGATATCTGAGCAGTTCTTC.

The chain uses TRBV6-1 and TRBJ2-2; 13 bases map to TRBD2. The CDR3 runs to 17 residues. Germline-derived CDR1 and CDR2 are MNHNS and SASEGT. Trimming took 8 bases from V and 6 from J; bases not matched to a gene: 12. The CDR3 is CASGGGTSGVVAGELFF. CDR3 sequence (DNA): TGTGCCAGCGGTGGGGGGACTAGCGGGGTCGTGGCCGGGGAGCTGTTTTTT.

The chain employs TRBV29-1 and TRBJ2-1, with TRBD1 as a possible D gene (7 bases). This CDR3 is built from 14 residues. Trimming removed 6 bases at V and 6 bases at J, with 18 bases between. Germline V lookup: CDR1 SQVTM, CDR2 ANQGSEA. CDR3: CSVPGGTLVNEQFF. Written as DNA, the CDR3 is TGCAGCGTCCCAGGGGGGACACTAGTCAATGAGCAGTTCTTC.

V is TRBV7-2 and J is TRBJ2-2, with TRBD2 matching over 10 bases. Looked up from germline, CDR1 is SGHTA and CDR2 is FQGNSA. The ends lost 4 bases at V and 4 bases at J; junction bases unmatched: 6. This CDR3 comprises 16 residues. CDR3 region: CASSSRPSGGTGELFF. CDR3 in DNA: TGTGCCAGCAGCTCAAGGCCTAGCGGGGGCACCGGGGAGCTGTTTTTT.

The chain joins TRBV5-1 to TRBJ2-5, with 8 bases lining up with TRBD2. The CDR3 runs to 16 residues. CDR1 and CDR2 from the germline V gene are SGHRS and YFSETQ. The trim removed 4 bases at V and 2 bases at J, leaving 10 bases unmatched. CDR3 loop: CASSPAILAGQETQYF. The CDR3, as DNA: TGCGCCAGCAGCCCGGCAATATTAGCGGGGCAAGAGACCCAGTACTTC.

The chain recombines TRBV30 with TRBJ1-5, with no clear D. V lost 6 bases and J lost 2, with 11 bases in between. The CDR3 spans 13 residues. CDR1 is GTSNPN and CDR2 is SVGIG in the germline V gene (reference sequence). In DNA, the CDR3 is TGTGCCTGCGGATGGCAGGGCAATCAGCCCCAGCATTTT. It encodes CACGWQGNQPQHF.

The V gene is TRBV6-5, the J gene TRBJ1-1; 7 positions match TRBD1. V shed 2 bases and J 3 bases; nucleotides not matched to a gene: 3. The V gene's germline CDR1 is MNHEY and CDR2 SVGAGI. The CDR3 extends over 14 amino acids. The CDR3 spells CASSYGRGDTEAFF. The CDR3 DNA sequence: TGTGCCAGCAGTTACGGCAGGGGGGACACTGAAGCTTTCTTT.

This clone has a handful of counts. The CDR3 nucleotides read TGTGCCAGCAGTACAGAACAGGGAGCCAAAAACATTCAGTACTTC. Amino acid sequence: CASSTEQGAKNIQYF. This chain joins TRBV2 and TRBJ2-4, with D possibly being TRBD1 (6 bases). V was pared by 5 bases and J by 0 bases, with 11 bases between. There are 15 residues in the CDR3. CDR1 SNHLY and CDR2 FYNNEI come from the germline V gene.

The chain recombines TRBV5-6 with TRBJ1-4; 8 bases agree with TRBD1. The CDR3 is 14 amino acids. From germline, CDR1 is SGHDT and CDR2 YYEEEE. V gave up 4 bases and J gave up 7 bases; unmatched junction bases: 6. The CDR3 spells CASSQGAAGEKLFF. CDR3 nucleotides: TGTGCCAGCAGCCAGGGGGCAGCGGGTGAAAAACTGTTTTTT.

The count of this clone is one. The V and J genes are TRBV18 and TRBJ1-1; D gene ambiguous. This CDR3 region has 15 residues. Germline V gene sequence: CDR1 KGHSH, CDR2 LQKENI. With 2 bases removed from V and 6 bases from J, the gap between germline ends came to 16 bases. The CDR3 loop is CASSPRESASPEAFF. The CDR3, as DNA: TGTGCCAGCTCACCAAGAGAAAGCGCAAGCCCTGAAGCTTTCTTT.

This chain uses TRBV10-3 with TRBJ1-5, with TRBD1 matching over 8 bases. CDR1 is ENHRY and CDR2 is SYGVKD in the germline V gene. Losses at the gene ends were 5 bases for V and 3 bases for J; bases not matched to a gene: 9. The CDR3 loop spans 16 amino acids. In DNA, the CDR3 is TGTGCCATCAGTTTAACAGGGGGGGGTGACAATCAGCCCCAGCATTTT. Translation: CAISLTGGGDNQPQHF.

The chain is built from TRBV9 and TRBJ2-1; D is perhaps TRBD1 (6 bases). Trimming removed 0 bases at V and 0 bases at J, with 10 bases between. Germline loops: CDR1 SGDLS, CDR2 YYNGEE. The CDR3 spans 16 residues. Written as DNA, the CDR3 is TGTGCCAGCAGCGTAGGCACAGGGAGCTCCTACAATGAGCAGTTCTTC. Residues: CASSVGTGSSYNEQFF.

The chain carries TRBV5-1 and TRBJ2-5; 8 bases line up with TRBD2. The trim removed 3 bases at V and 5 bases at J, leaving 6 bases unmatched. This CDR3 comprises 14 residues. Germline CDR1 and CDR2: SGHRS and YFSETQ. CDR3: CASSSRTSLETQYF. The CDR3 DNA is TGCGCCAGCAGCTCGAGGACTAGCCTCGAGACCCAGTACTTC.

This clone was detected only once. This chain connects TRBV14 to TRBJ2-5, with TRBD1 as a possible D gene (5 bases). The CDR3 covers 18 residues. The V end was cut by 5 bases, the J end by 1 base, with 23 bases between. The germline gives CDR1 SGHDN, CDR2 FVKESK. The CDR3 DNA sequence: TGTGCCAGCAGCGAGACAGTAACCCTTTCTTGGACCCAAGAGACCCAGTACTTC. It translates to CASSETVTLSWTQETQYF.

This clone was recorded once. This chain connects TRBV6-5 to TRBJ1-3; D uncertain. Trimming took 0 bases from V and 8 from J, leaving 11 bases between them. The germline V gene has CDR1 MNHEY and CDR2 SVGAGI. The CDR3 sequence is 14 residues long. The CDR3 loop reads CASSYSAIVDTIYF. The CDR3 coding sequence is TGTGCCAGCAGTTACTCGGCAATCGTTGACACCATATATTTT.

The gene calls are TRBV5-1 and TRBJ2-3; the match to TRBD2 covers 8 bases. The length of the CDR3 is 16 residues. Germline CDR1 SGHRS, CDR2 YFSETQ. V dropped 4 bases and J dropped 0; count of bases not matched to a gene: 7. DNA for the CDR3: TGCGCCAGCAGCCCCAGCGGGGGAACGAGCACAGATACGCAGTATTTT. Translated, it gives CASSPSGGTSTDTQYF. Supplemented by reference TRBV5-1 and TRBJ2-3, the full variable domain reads KAGVTQTPRYLIKTRGQQVTLSCSPISGHRSVSWYQQTPGQGLQFLFEYFSETQRNKGNFPGRFSGRQFSNSRSEMNVSTLELGDSALYLCASSPSGGTSTDTQYFGPGTRLTVL.

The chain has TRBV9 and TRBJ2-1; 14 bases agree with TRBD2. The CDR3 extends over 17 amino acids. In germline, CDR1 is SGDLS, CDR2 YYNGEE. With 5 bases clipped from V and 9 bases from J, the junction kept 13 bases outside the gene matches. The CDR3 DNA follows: TGTGCCAGCAGGCAAGGGGGGGGACTAGCGGGAGACCCTGAGCAGTTCTTC. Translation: CASRQGGGLAGDPEQFF.

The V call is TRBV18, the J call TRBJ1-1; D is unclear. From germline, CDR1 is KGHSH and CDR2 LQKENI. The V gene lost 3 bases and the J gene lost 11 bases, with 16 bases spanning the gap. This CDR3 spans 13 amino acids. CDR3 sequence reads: CASSPLALKEAFF. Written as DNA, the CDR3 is TGTGCCAGCTCACCTCTGGCCCTCAAGGAGGCTTTCTTT. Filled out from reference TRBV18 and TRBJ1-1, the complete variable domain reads NAGVMQNPRHLVRRRGQEARLRCSPMKGHSHVYWYRQLPEEGLKFMVYLQKENIIDESGMPKERFSAEFPKEGPSILRIQQVVRGDSAAYFCASSPLALKEAFFGQGTRLTVV.

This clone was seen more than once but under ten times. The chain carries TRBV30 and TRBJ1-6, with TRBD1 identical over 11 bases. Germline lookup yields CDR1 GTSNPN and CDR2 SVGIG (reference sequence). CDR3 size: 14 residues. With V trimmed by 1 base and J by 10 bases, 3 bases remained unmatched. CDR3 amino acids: CAWSGTGGWSPLHF. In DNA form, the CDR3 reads TGTGCCTGGAGTGGGACAGGGGGCTGGTCACCCCTCCACTTT.

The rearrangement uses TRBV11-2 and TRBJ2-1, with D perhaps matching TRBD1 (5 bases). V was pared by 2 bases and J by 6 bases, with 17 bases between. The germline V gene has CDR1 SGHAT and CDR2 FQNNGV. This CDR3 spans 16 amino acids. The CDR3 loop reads CASSLSSMGRGNEQFF. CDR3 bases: TGTGCCAGCAGCTTAAGCTCAATGGGAAGGGGCAATGAGCAGTTCTTC.

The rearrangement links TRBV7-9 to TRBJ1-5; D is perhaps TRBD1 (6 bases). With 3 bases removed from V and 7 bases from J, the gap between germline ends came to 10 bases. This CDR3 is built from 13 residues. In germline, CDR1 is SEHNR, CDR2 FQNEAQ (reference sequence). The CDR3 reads CASSFFQGQPQHF. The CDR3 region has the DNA TGTGCCAGCAGCTTTTTTCAGGGGCAGCCCCAGCATTTT.

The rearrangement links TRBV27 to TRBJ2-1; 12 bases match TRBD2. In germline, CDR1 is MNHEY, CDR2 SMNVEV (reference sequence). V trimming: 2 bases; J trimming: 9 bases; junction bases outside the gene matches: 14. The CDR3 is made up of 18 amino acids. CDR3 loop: CASSLSGDLAGGLREQFF. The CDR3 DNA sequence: TGTGCCAGCAGTTTAAGCGGGGATCTAGCGGGGGGGCTCCGTGAGCAGTTCTTC.

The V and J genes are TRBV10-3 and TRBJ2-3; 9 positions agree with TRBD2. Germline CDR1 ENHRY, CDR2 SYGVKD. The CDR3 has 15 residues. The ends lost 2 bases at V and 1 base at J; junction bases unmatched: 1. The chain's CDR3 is CAISEPSGGTDTQYF. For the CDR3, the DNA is TGTGCCATCAGTGAGCCTAGCGGGGGCACAGATACGCAGTATTTT.